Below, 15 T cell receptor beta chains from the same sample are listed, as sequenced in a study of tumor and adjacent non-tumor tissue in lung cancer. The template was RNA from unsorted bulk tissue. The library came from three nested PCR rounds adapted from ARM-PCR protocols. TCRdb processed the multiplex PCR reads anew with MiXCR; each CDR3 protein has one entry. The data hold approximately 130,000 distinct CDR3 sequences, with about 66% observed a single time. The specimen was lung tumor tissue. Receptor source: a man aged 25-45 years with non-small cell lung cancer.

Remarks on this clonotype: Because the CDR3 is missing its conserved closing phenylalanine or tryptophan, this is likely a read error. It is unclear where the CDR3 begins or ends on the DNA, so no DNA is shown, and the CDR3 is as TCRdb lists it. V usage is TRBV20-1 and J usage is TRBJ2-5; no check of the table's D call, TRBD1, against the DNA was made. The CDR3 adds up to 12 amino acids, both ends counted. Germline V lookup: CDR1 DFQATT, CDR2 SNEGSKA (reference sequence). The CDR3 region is CSADQPGETQYY.

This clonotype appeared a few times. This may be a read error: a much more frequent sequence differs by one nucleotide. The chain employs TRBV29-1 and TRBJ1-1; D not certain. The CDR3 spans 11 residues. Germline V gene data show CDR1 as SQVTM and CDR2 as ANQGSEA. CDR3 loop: CSLERRAEAFF. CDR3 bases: TGCAGCCTTGAACGACGGGCTGAAGCTTTCTTT.

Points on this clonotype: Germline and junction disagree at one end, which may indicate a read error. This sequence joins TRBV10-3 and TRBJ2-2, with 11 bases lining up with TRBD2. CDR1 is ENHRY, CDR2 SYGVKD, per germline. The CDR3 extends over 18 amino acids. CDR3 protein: CAITRSGTSGANTGDLFF. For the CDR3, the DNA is TGTGCCATCACCCGATCCGGGACTAGCGGAGCGAACACCGGGGATCTGTTTTTT.

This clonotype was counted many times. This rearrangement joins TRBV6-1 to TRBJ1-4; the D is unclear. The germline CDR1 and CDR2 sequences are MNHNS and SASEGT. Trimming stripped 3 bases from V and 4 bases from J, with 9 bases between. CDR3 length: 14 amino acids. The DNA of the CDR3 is TGTGCCAGCAGTGATCGATCCCTTAATGAAAAACTGTTTTTT. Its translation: CASSDRSLNEKLFF.

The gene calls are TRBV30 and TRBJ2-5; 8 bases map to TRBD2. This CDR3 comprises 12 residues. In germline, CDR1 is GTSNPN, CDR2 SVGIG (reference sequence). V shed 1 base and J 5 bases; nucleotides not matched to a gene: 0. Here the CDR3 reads CAWSGLAETQYF. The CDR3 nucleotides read TGTGCCTGGAGTGGACTAGCGGAGACCCAGTACTTC.

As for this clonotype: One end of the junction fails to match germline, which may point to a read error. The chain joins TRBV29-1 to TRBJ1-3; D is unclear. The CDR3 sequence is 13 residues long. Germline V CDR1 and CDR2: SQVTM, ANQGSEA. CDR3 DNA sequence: TGCAGCGTTGTAGTAAGGGCTGGAGACACCATATATTTT. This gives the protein CSVVVRAGDTIYF. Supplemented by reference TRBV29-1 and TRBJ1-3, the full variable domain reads SAVISQKPSRDICQRGTSLTIQCQVDSQVTMMFWYRQQPGQSLTLIATANQGSEATYESGFVIDKFPISRPNLTFSTLTVSNMSPEDSSIYLCSVVVRAGDTIYFGEGSWLTVV.

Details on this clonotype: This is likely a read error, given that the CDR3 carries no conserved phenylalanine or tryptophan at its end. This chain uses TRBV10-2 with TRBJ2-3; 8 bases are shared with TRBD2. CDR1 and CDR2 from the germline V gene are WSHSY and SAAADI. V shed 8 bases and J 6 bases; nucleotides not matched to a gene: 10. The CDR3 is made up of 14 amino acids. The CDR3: CASEGLVGADTQYL. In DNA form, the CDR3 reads TGCGCCAGCGAGGGACTAGTGGGAGCGGATACGCAGTATTTA.

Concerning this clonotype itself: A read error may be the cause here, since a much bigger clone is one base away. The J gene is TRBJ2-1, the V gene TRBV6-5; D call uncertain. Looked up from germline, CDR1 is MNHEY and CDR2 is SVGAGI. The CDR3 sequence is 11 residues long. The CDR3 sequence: CASRFYNGQFF. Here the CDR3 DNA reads TGTGCCAGCAGATTTTACAATGGGCAGTTCTTC.

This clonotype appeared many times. The CDR3 loop reads CSATGQTNTDTQYF. CDR3 coding DNA: TGCAGTGCAACGGGACAGACAAACACAGATACGCAGTATTTT. This rearrangement joins TRBV20-1 to TRBJ2-3, with 7 positions matching TRBD1. J was trimmed by 2 bases and V by 6 bases; bases with no gene match: 8. Germline values: CDR1 DFQATT, CDR2 SNEGSKA (reference sequence). The CDR3 totals 14 residues.

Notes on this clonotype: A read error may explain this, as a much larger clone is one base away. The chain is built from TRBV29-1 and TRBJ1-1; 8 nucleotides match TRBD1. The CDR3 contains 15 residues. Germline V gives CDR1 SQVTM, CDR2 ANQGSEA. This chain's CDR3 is CNVRQGLMMNTEAFF. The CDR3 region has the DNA TGCAACGTCCGACAGGGGCTGATGATGAACACTGAAGCTTTCTTT.

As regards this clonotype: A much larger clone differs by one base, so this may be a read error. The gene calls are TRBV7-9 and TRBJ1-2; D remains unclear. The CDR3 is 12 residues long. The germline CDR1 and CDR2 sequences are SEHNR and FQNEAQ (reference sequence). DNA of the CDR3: TGTGCCAGCAGCTTAGCTAACTATGGCTGCACCTTC. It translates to CASSLANYGCTF.

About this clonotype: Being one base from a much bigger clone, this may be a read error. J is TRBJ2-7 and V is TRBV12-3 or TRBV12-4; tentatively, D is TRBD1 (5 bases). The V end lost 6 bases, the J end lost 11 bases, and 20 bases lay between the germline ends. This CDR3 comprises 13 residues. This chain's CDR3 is CASSQCQGTSKYF. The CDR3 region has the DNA TGTGCCAGCAGCCAATGCCAGGGCACCAGCAAGTACTTC.

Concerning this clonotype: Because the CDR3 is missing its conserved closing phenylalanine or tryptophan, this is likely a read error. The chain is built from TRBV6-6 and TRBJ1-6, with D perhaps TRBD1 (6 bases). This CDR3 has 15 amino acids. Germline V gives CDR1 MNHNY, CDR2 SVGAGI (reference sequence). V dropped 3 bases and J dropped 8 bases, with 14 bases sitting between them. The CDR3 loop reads CASSYRGGRDSPLHL. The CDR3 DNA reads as TGTGCCAGCAGTTATAGAGGGGGTAGAGATTCACCCCTCCACCTT.

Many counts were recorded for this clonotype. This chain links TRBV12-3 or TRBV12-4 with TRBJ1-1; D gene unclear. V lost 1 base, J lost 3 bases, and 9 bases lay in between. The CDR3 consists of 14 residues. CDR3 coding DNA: TGTGCCAGCAGTTTAGTTGTCGGATACACTGAAGCTTTCTTT. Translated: CASSLVVGYTEAFF.

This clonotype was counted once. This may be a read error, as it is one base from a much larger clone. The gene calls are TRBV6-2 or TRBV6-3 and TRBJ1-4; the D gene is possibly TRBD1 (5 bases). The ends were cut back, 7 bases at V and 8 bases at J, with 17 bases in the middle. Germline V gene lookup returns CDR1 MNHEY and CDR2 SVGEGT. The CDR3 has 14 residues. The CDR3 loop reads CASNTGAACEKLFF. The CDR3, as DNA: TGTGCCAGCAACACCGGGGCCGCCTGCGAAAAACTGTTTTTT.